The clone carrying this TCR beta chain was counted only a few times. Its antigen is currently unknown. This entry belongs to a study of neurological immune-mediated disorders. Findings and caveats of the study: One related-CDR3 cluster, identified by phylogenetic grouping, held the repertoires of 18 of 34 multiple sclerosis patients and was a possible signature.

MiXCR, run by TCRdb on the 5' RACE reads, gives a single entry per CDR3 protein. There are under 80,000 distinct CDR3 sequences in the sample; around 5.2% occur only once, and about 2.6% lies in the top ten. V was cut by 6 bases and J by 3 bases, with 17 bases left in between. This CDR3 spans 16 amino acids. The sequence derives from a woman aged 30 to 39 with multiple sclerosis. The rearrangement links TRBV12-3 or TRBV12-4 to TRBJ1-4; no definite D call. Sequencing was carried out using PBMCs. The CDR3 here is CASRQIAFSANEKLFF. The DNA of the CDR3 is TGTGCCAGCAGACAAATTGCATTTTCGGCTAATGAAAAACTGTTTTTT.